Each of the 23 T cell receptor beta chains below was sequenced from the same sample in a study of shared clonotypes between healthy human individuals. Using immunoSEQ multiplex PCR, the repertoire was profiled, and TCRdb retains in-frame clones only, with some absent. This repertoire shows roughly 500,000 clones, 95% to 97% found once; its top ten account for about 0.06%. Sequencing input: naive CD4+ T cells sorted from blood. Subset of the sample: CD45RA+ positively selected. The receptors derive from a woman aged 25 to 39 in good health.

The chain couples TRBV7-2 to TRBJ1-3, with 10 bases lining up with TRBD1. With 5 bases clipped from V and 3 bases from J, the junction kept 10 bases outside the gene matches. Germline loops: CDR1 SGHTA, CDR2 FQGNSA. The CDR3 covers 17 residues. Here the CDR3 reads CASSPQSTGGIGNTIYF. CDR3 bases: TGTGCCAGCAGCCCCCAGTCGACAGGGGGCATTGGAAACACCATATATTTT.

CDR3 sequence: CASSLLGLAGGRAEQYF. CDR3 DNA sequence: TGTGCCAGCAGCTTATTAGGGCTAGCGGGAGGGAGGGCCGAGCAGTACTTC. V and J are TRBV7-2 and TRBJ2-7; 12 bases agree with TRBD2. V was pared by 2 bases and J by 6 bases, with 11 bases of the junction left unmatched. Germline CDR1 SGHTA, CDR2 FQGNSA. CDR3 length equals 17 residues. The variable domain in full, completed from reference TRBV7-2 and TRBJ2-7, reads GAGVSQSPSNKVTEKGKDVELRCDPISGHTALYWYRQSLGQGLEFLIYFQGNSAPDKSGLPSDRFSAERTGGSVSTLTIQRTQQEDSAVYLCASSLLGLAGGRAEQYFGPGTRLTVT.

The CDR3 DNA reads as TGTGCCAGCAGGACCGGCGGGAGCCGGTACAATGAGCAGTTCTTC. Its translation is CASRTGGSRYNEQFF. V usage is TRBV5-4 and J usage is TRBJ2-1; 7 positions agree with TRBD2. Germline CDR1 and CDR2: SGHNT and YYREEE (reference sequence). CDR3 size: 15 residues. V dropped 5 bases and J dropped 4; count of bases not matched to a gene: 9.

This clone was detected once. V usage is TRBV4-2 and J usage is TRBJ2-2; possibly TRBD1 for D (6 bases). The CDR3 is 16 amino acids. CDR1 is LGHNA and CDR2 is YNFKEQ in the germline V gene. V lost 5 bases, J lost 0 bases, and 13 bases lay in between. CDR3 sequence (DNA): TGTGCCAGCAGCTCAGAGTGGACAGCGAACACCGGGGAGCTGTTTTTT. The encoded protein is CASSSEWTANTGELFF.

The chain employs TRBV2 and TRBJ2-1; no clear D. CDR3 length: 15 amino acids. Trimming pared 5 bases from V and 1 base from J, leaving 12 bases between. Germline CDR1 reads SNHLY; CDR2 reads FYNNEI. In nucleotides, the CDR3 is TGTGCCAGCAGTCCCGGCAGAAATTCCTACAATGAGCAGTTCTTC. Amino acids: CASSPGRNSYNEQFF. Looking up the rest from reference TRBV2 and TRBJ2-1 gives the full variable domain: EPEVTQTPSHQVTQMGQEVILRCVPISNHLYFYWYRQILGQKVEFLVSFYNNEISEKSEIFDDQFSVERPDGSNFTLKIRSTKLEDSAMYFCASSPGRNSYNEQFFGPGTRLTVL.

As regards this clone: The sample holds other DNA sequences that translate to the same CDR3. The rearrangement links TRBV5-1 to TRBJ1-1; 8 nucleotides line up with TRBD1. Germline trimming cut 4 bases from V and 3 bases from J; bases unmatched to any gene: 5. CDR3 length: 14 amino acids. From germline, CDR1 is SGHRS and CDR2 YFSETQ. CDR3 bases: TGCGCCAGCAGCCTTACAGGGGGAGACACTGAAGCTTTCTTT. Protein sequence: CASSLTGGDTEAFF.

J is TRBJ2-3 and V is TRBV11-2; 8 positions agree with TRBD2. After removal of 5 bases from V and 4 bases from J, the junction contained 5 bases not matched to a gene. The germline V gene has CDR1 SGHAT and CDR2 FQNNGV. The CDR3 loop spans 14 amino acids. CDR3 sequence reads: CASSPGGDSDTQYF. The CDR3, as DNA: TGTGCCAGCAGCCCGGGGGGGGATTCAGATACGCAGTATTTT.

The chain is built from TRBV28 and TRBJ2-7; D unresolved. V gave up 5 bases and J gave up 1 base, with 24 bases separating them. The length of the CDR3 is 18 residues. Germline assignment: CDR1 MDHEN and CDR2 SYDVKM. The CDR3 DNA reads as TGTGCCAGCAGTCCACCTGGGTTTACCCCCAGGCGGTCCTACGAGCAGTACTTC. Its protein is CASSPPGFTPRRSYEQYF.

This clone was counted a few times. Other DNA sequences in this sample translate to the same CDR3. J is TRBJ2-7 and V is TRBV11-2; no reliable D call. V was cut by 0 bases and J by 4 bases, with 4 bases left in between. The germline gives CDR1 SGHAT, CDR2 FQNNGV. This CDR3 contains 12 residues. CDR3 protein: CASSLDRYEQYF. CDR3 in DNA: TGTGCCAGCAGCTTAGATAGATACGAGCAGTACTTC. The entire variable domain, with the rest obtained from reference TRBV11-2 and TRBJ2-7, is as follows: EAGVAQSPRYKIIEKRQSVAFWCNPISGHATLYWYQQILGQGPKLLIQFQNNGVVDDSQLPKDRFSAERLKGVDSTLKIQPAKLEDSAVYLCASSLDRYEQYFGPGTRLTVT.

The chain employs TRBV15 and TRBJ1-5, with TRBD1 identical over 9 bases. The CDR3 is 16 amino acids. The V gene's germline CDR1 is LNHNV and CDR2 YYDKDF (reference sequence). J lost 3 bases, V lost 3 bases, and 6 bases had no gene match. DNA for the CDR3: TGTGCCACCAGCAGGTGGACAGGGGCCATCAATCAGCCCCAGCATTTT. Its translation: CATSRWTGAINQPQHF.

This clone has only one observation. Other DNA sequences of this sample code for an identical CDR3. The chain recombines TRBV5-1 with TRBJ2-1; 8 bases align to TRBD1. Looked up from germline, CDR1 is SGHRS and CDR2 is YFSETQ. The trim removed 0 bases at V and 3 bases at J, leaving 2 bases unmatched. The CDR3 sequence is 15 residues long. CDR3 in amino acids: CASSLGTGFYNEQFF. CDR3 coding DNA: TGCGCCAGCAGCTTGGGGACAGGGTTCTACAATGAGCAGTTCTTC.

The V call is TRBV10-3, the J call TRBJ2-7; TRBD1 matches 8 bases. This CDR3 is 15 amino acids long. The V gene's germline CDR1 is ENHRY and CDR2 SYGVKD. J was trimmed by 1 base and V by 0 bases; bases with no gene match: 2. This CDR3 is CAISESTGASYEQYF. Here the CDR3 DNA reads TGTGCCATCAGTGAGTCGACAGGGGCGTCCTACGAGCAGTACTTC.

This chain joins TRBV5-1 and TRBJ1-1; 7 bases are a match to TRBD1. CDR3 length: 14 residues. Germline V gene sequence: CDR1 SGHRS, CDR2 YFSETQ. Trimming removed 5 bases from V and 1 base from J; junction bases left unmatched: 5. This CDR3 reads CASSPTGTNTEAFF. The CDR3 DNA reads TGCGCCAGCAGTCCGACAGGGACGAACACTGAAGCTTTCTTT.

V usage is TRBV6-1 and J usage is TRBJ2-1; TRBD1 matches 8 bases. Per the germline V gene, CDR1 is MNHNS and CDR2 is SASEGT. The V gene end was trimmed by 4 bases and the J gene end by 3 bases; junction bases not matched to a gene: 5. CDR3 size: 15 residues. CDR3 sequence reads: CASSGWGQVYNEQFF. The CDR3 DNA is TGTGCCAGCAGTGGCTGGGGACAGGTCTACAATGAGCAGTTCTTC.

J is TRBJ1-1 and V is TRBV2; D unclear. Germline V gives CDR1 SNHLY, CDR2 FYNNEI. Between the trimmed V and J ends, which lost 4 bases and 1 base, there was a span of 7 bases. The CDR3 spans 13 residues. In DNA, the CDR3 is TGTGCCAGCAGTGTATCCGAGAACACTGAAGCTTTCTTT. Translating gives CASSVSENTEAFF. The full variable domain, with the rest looked up from reference TRBV2 and TRBJ1-1, is EPEVTQTPSHQVTQMGQEVILRCVPISNHLYFYWYRQILGQKVEFLVSFYNNEISEKSEIFDDQFSVERPDGSNFTLKIRSTKLEDSAMYFCASSVSENTEAFFGQGTRLTVV.

The chain links TRBV7-8 to TRBJ2-7, with TRBD1 as a possible D gene (5 bases). Germline values: CDR1 SGHVS, CDR2 FQNEAQ. There are 12 residues in the CDR3. V lost 6 bases to trimming and J lost 4 bases, with 10 bases between them. DNA of the CDR3: TGTGCCAGCAGTCGCGACAGATACGAGCAGTACTTC. It is translated as CASSRDRYEQYF.

The chain uses TRBV18 and TRBJ1-5, with D unclear. CDR1 KGHSH and CDR2 LQKENI come from the germline V gene. Deletions cut 0 bases from V and 3 bases from J, with 9 bases between. CDR3 length equals 15 residues. The CDR3 reads CASSPPAGTNQPQHF. The CDR3 nucleotides read TGTGCCAGCTCACCACCGGCAGGCACCAATCAGCCCCAGCATTTT.

Comments on this clone: Other DNA sequences of this sample code for an identical CDR3. This chain links TRBV5-1 with TRBJ2-1, with TRBD2 identical over 10 bases. The V gene's germline CDR1 is SGHRS and CDR2 YFSETQ. With V trimmed by 0 bases and J by 3 bases, 0 bases remained unmatched. The CDR3 has 15 residues. Here the CDR3 DNA reads TGCGCCAGCAGCTTGGTAGCGGGAGGCTACAATGAGCAGTTCTTC. Encoded protein: CASSLVAGGYNEQFF.

The chain employs TRBV19 and TRBJ1-5; TRBD1 is a possible D gene (6 bases). The V end was cut by 5 bases, the J end by 3 bases, with 14 bases between. This CDR3 spans 15 amino acids. Germline loops: CDR1 LNHDA, CDR2 SQIVND (reference sequence). As DNA, the CDR3 is TGTGCCAGTAGTGTTTTACAGGGACCCAATCAGCCCCAGCATTTT. This translates into CASSVLQGPNQPQHF.

This chain links TRBV6-6 with TRBJ2-7; D possibly corresponds to TRBD1 (6 bases). In germline, CDR1 is MNHNY, CDR2 SVGAGI (reference sequence). This CDR3 is built from 13 residues. Trimming removed 6 bases at V and 1 base at J, with 10 bases between. The CDR3 nucleotides are TGTGCCAGCAGGGTAGGACAGTCCTACGAGCAGTACTTC. This codes for CASRVGQSYEQYF.

The V gene is TRBV9, the J gene TRBJ1-2; 7 nucleotides match TRBD1. This CDR3 is built from 15 residues. Per the germline V gene, CDR1 is SGDLS and CDR2 is YYNGEE. Trimming removed 0 bases from V and 6 bases from J; junction bases left unmatched: 8. This CDR3 reads CASSVAPEQGHGYTF. The CDR3 nucleotides are TGTGCCAGCAGCGTAGCGCCCGAACAGGGGCATGGCTACACCTTC.

This sequence joins TRBV28 and TRBJ2-1; 10 positions match TRBD2. This CDR3 comprises 17 residues. Germline lookup yields CDR1 MDHEN and CDR2 SYDVKM. Trimming took 3 bases from V and 8 from J; bases not matched to a gene: 13. DNA of the CDR3: TGTGCCAGCAGTTTCGTAAGAGCTAGCGGGAGTGCGGATGAGCAGTTCTTC. Its protein is CASSFVRASGSADEQFF.

The genes are TRBV18 and TRBJ2-3, with 8 bases matching TRBD2. The CDR3 is 17 amino acids. With V trimmed by 1 base and J by 2 bases, 8 bases remained unmatched. Germline loops: CDR1 KGHSH, CDR2 LQKENI. This CDR3 reads CASSPQRWREVTDTQYF. The CDR3 DNA sequence: TGTGCCAGCTCACCACAGAGATGGCGGGAGGTCACAGATACGCAGTATTTT.